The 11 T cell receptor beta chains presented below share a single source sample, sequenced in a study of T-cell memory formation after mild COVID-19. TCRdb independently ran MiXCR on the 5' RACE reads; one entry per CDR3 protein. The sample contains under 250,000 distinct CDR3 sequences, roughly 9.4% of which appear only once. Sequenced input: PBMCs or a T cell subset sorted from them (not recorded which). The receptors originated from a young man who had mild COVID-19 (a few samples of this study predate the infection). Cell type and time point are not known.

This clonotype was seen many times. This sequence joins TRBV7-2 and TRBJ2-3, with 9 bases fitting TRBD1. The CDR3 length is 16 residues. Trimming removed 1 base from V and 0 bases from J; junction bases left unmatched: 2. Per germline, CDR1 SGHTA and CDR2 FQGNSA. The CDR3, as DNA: TGTGCCAGCAGCTTAGTCGGGACAGGGAGCACAGATACGCAGTATTTT. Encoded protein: CASSLVGTGSTDTQYF.

The CDR3 reads CASIDYRANTEAFF. The CDR3 DNA follows: TGTGCCAGCATCGACTACAGGGCGAACACTGAAGCTTTCTTT. The chain is built from TRBV7-2 and TRBJ1-1, with a possible D match to TRBD1 (6 bases). The V end was cut by 7 bases, the J end by 1 base, with 13 bases between. CDR1 SGHTA and CDR2 FQGNSA come from the germline V gene. CDR3 size: 14 residues.

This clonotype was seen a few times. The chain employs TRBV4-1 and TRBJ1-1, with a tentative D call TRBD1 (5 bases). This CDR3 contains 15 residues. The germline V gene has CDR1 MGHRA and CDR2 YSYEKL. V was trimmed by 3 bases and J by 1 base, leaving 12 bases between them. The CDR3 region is CASSQGYTGNTEAFF. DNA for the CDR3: TGCGCCAGCAGCCAGGGATATACAGGGAACACTGAAGCTTTCTTT.

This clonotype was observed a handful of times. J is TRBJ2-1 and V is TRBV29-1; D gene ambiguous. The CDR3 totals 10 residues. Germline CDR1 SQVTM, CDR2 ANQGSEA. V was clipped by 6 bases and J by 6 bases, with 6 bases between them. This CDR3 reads CSVPINEQFF. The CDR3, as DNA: TGCAGCGTACCGATCAATGAGCAGTTCTTC.

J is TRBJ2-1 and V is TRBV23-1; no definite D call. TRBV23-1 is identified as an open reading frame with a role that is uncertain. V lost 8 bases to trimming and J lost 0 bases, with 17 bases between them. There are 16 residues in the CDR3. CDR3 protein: CASLLASPSSYNEQFF. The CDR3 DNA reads TGCGCCAGCCTTCTCGCGTCCCCGAGCTCCTACAATGAGCAGTTCTTC.

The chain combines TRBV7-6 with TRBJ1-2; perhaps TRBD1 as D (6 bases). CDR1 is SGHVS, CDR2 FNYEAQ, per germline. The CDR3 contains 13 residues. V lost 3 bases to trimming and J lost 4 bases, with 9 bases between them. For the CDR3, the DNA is TGTGCCAGCAGCTTTGAACAGGGCTATGGCTACACCTTC. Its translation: CASSFEQGYGYTF.

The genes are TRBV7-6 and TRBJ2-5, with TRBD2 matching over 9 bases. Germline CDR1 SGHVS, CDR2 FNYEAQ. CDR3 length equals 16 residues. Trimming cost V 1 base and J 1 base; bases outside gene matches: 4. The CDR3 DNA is TGTGCCAGCAGCTTAGGCGGGGGGGCCGTCCAAGAGACCCAGTACTTC. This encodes CASSLGGGAVQETQYF. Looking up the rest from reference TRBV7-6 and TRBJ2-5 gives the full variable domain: GAGVSQSPRYKVTKRGQDVALRCDPISGHVSLYWYRQALGQGPEFLTYFNYEAQQDKSGLPNDRFSAERPEGSISTLTIQRTEQRDSAMYRCASSLGGGAVQETQYFGPGTRLLVL.

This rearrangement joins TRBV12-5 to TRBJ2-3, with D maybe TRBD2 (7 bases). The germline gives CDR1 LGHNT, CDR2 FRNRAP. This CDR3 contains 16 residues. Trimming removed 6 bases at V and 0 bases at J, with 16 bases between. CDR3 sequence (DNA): TGTGCTAGTGGGAAAGGGGGGGAAGCTAGCACAGATACGCAGTATTTT. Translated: CASGKGGEASTDTQYF.

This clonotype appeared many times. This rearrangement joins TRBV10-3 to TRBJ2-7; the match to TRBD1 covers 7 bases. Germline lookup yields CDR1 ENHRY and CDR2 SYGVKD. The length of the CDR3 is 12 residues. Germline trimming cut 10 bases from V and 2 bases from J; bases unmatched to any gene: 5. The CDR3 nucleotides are TGTGCCAACTCACAGGGGACCTACGAGCAGTACTTC. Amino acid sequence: CANSQGTYEQYF.

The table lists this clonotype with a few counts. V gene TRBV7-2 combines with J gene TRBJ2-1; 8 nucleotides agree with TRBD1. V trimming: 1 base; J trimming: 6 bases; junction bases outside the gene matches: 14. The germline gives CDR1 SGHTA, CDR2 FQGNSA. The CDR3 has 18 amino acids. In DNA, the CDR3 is TGTGCCAGCAGCTTAGTTTGGGTCGGGACAGGACAATTCAATGAGCAGTTCTTC. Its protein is CASSLVWVGTGQFNEQFF.

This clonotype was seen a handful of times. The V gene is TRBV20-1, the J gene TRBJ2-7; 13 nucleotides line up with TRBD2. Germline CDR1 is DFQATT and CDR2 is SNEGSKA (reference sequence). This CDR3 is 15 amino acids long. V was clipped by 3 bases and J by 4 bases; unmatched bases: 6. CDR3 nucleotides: TGCAGTGCTAGTCCCCAACTAGCGGGGGGGTACGAGCAGTACTTC. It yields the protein CSASPQLAGGYEQYF.